This TCR beta chain was sequenced in a study of cytomegalovirus exposure and HLA in healthy donors. Study-wide findings and caveats: One variant, a missense change in DCLRE1C, was linked in a later analysis to TCR beta V- and J-gene trimming.

Points on this clone: The antigen is not known.

The PCR ran on 60 Vbeta and 13 Jbeta primers. The assay was immunoSEQ multiplex PCR, and TCRdb's table has in-frame clones only and misses some. The table lists 150,000 to 200,000 clones, roughly 82% of them singletons. The CDR3 is made up of 15 amino acids. Losses at the gene ends were 4 bases for V and 3 bases for J; bases not matched to a gene: 3. The V gene's germline CDR1 is SGHNT and CDR2 YENEEA. The clonotype originates from a man aged 35 to 55 in good health and CMV-seronegative. The chain links TRBV11-3 to TRBJ2-3, with 11 bases that match TRBD2. The sequencing input was PBMCs. The CDR3 here is CASSWLAGGTDTQYF. DNA of the CDR3: TGTGCCAGCAGCTGGCTAGCGGGGGGTACAGATACGCAGTATTTT.